This TCR beta chain emerged from a study of T cell responses to AZD1222 COVID-19 vaccine. Findings and caveats of the study: The donor group comprised mostly white British people and more females; the analysis possibly underestimated clonal diversity. Close to half of all spike-specific TCRs reportedly target regions of the variants that are unmutated. None of the repertoires were sampled until the peak T cell response had passed.

Assay: immunoSEQ multiplex PCR; the TCRdb copy retains only in-frame clones and omits some. The sample lists over 85,000 clones, approximately 85% seen once, with roughly 4.5% in the top ten. On this clone itself: Its antigen is not known. The junction differs from germline at one of its ends, possibly a read error.

The CDR3 consists of 15 residues. From germline, CDR1 is SNHLY and CDR2 FYNNEI. The sequences come from peripheral blood, collected on day 0 of AZD1222 vaccination. The genes are TRBV2 and TRBJ1-3; TRBD1 aligns across 7 bases. The sequence came from an adult in good health. CDR3 bases: TGTGCCAGCAGAGAAGACAGGGTGGAAGGAAACACCATATATTTT. This gives the protein CASREDRVEGNTIYF.